The 4 T cell receptor beta chains below come from one sample, sequenced in a study of T cell responses to AZD1222 COVID-19 vaccine. Measured with immunoSEQ multiplex PCR; TCRdb has only the in-frame clones, and not every one. The sample contains about 170,000 clones, about 92% of which appear only once. Sample: peripheral blood, taken on day 0 of AZD1222 vaccination. These receptor sequences come from an adult in good health.

The rearrangement uses TRBV27 and TRBJ1-5, with D possibly TRBD1 on 6 matching bases. Germline assignment: CDR1 MNHEY and CDR2 SMNVEV (reference sequence). V lost 5 bases to trimming and J lost 8 bases, with 25 bases between them. The CDR3 consists of 17 residues. The CDR3 coding sequence is TGTGCCAGCAGTAGGTTAAGGACAGTGGGTAGGGAGGAGCCCCAGCATTTT. Translated, it gives CASSRLRTVGREEPQHF.

CDR3 region: CASSWDSNEQFF. In nucleotides, the CDR3 is TGTGCCAGCAGTTGGGACAGCAATGAGCAGTTCTTC. This chain joins TRBV2 and TRBJ2-1, with 7 bases that match TRBD1. The J segment lost 6 bases and the V segment lost 5 bases, leaving 1 base of the junction unmatched. Germline assignment: CDR1 SNHLY and CDR2 FYNNEI. The CDR3 totals 12 residues.

V gene TRBV30 combines with J gene TRBJ2-1; D unclear. The V end was cut by 1 base, the J end by 6 bases, with 7 bases between. Germline CDR1 GTSNPN, CDR2 SVGIG (reference sequence). The CDR3 runs to 12 residues. The CDR3 spells CAWSAQRNEQFF. The CDR3 DNA is TGTGCCTGGAGTGCACAACGCAATGAGCAGTTCTTC.

This clone came up once. CDR3 DNA: TGCGCCAGCCAGGGACTAGCGGGAGTAGCAGATACGCAGTATTTT. It yields the protein CASQGLAGVADTQYF. V gene TRBV4-1 combines with J gene TRBJ2-3, with TRBD2 matching 14 bases. Germline-derived CDR1 and CDR2 are MGHRA and YSYEKL. With V trimmed by 8 bases and J by 4 bases, 5 bases remained unmatched. The CDR3 totals 15 residues.